The 2 T cell receptor beta chains below were found in one sample sequenced in a study of blood T cell repertoires in COVID-19. Produced via immunoSEQ multiplex PCR; TCRdb's table is partial and in-frame only. This sample has 150,000 to 200,000 clones, with around 83% found just once. Input material: PBMCs or T cells enriched from blood (not recorded which). The receptor source for this set is a woman in her thirties or forties in a cohort exposed to, infected with or recovered from COVID-19 (not recorded which).

V gene TRBV9 combines with J gene TRBJ1-6; D is unclear. CDR1 and CDR2 (germline): SGDLS, YYNGEE. The CDR3 runs 15 residues. V was clipped by 4 bases and J by 9 bases, with 17 bases between them. CDR3 nucleotides: TGTGCCAGCAGCCCCCGATCGGTGGAGGGTTCACCCCTCCACTTT. Its protein product is CASSPRSVEGSPLHF.

This chain connects TRBV7-2 to TRBJ1-1; D might be TRBD1 (6 bases). Per the germline V gene, CDR1 is SGHTA and CDR2 is FQGNSA. This CDR3 is 13 amino acids long. V was trimmed by 1 base and J by 8 bases, leaving 11 bases between them. This CDR3 reads CASSLVGGGEAFF. DNA of the CDR3: TGTGCCAGCAGCTTAGTTGGGGGCGGCGAAGCTTTCTTT.